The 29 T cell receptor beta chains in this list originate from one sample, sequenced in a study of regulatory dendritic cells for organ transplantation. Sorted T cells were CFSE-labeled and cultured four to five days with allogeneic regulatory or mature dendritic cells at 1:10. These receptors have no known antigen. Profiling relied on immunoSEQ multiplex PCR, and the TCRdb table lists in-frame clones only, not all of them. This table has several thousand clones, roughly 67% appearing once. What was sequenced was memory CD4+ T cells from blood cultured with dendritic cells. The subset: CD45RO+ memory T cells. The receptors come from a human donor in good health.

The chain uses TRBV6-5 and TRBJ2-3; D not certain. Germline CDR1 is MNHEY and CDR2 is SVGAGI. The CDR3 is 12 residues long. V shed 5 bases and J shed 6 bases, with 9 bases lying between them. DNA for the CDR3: TGTGCCAGCAGTCCCTCCGAGGATACGCAGTATTTT. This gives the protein CASSPSEDTQYF.

CDR3 region: CASSYGGAGTDTQYF. Written as DNA, the CDR3 is TGTGCCAGCAGTTACGGGGGGGCGGGCACAGATACGCAGTATTTT. The chain uses TRBV6-5 and TRBJ2-3, with D possibly being TRBD2 (7 bases). The germline V gene has CDR1 MNHEY and CDR2 SVGAGI. V lost 2 bases, J lost 1 base, and 10 bases lay in between. This CDR3 has 15 residues.

The CDR3 DNA follows: TGCGCCAGCAGCCGACAGGCGAATCAGCCCCAGCATTTT. Residues: CASSRQANQPQHF. The chain uses TRBV4-1 and TRBJ1-5; a weak D match, TRBD1 (6 bases). Germline CDR1 and CDR2: MGHRA and YSYEKL. The CDR3 contains 13 residues. Trimming took off 4 bases at V and 4 bases at J, with 8 bases between the two ends.

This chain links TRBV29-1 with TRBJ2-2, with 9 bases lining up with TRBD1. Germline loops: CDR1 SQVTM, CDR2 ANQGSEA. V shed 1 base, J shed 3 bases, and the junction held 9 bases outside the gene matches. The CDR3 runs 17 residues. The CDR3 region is CSVEGQGVGIDTGELFF. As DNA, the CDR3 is TGCAGCGTTGAAGGACAGGGGGTTGGAATTGACACCGGGGAGCTGTTTTTT.

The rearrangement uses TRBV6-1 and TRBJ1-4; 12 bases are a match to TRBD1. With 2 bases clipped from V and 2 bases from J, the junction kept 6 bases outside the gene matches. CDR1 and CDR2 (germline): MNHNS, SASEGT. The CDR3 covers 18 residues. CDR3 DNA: TGTGCCAGCAGTGAAACGGGACAGGGGGCACGGACTAATGAAAAACTGTTTTTT. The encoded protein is CASSETGQGARTNEKLFF.

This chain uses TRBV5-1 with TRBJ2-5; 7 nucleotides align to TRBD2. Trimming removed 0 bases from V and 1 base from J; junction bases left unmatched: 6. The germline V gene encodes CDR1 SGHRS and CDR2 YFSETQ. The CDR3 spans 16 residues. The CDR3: CASSLGVAGVQETQYF. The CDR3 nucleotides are TGCGCCAGCAGCTTGGGGGTAGCGGGTGTCCAAGAGACCCAGTACTTC. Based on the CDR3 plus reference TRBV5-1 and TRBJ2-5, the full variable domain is KAGVTQTPRYLIKTRGQQVTLSCSPISGHRSVSWYQQTPGQGLQFLFEYFSETQRNKGNFPGRFSGRQFSNSRSEMNVSTLELGDSALYLCASSLGVAGVQETQYFGPGTRLLVL.

This CDR3 reads CASSLRLGHTGELFF. CDR3 nucleotide sequence: TGTGCCAGCAGCTTACGACTTGGCCACACCGGGGAGCTGTTTTTT. The V gene is TRBV7-2, the J gene TRBJ2-2; D not resolved. The CDR3 loop spans 15 amino acids. With 2 bases removed from V and 3 bases from J, the gap between germline ends came to 10 bases. Looked up from germline, CDR1 is SGHTA and CDR2 is FQGNSA.

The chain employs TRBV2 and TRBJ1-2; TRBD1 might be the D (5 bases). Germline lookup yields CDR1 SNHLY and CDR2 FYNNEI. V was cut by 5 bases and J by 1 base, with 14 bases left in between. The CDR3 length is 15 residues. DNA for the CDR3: TGTGCCAGCAGTCGAACCCCAGGGTTTAACTATGGCTACACCTTC. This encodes CASSRTPGFNYGYTF. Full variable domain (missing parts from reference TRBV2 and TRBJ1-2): EPEVTQTPSHQVTQMGQEVILRCVPISNHLYFYWYRQILGQKVEFLVSFYNNEISEKSEIFDDQFSVERPDGSNFTLKIRSTKLEDSAMYFCASSRTPGFNYGYTFGSGTRLTVV.

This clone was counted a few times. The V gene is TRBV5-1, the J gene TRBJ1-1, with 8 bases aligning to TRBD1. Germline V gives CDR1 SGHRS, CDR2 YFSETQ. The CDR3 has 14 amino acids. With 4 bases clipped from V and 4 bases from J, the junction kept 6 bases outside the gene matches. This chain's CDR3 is CASSRTGSATEAFF. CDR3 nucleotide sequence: TGCGCCAGCAGCAGGACAGGGTCGGCCACTGAAGCTTTCTTT. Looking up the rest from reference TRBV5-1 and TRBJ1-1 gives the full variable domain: KAGVTQTPRYLIKTRGQQVTLSCSPISGHRSVSWYQQTPGQGLQFLFEYFSETQRNKGNFPGRFSGRQFSNSRSEMNVSTLELGDSALYLCASSRTGSATEAFFGQGTRLTVV.

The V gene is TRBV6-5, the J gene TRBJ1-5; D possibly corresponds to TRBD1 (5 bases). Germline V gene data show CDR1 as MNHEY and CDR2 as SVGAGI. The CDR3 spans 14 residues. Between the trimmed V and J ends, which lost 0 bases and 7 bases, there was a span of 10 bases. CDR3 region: CASSYSGGIQPQHF. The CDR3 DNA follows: TGTGCCAGCAGTTACTCTGGGGGGATCCAGCCCCAGCATTTT.

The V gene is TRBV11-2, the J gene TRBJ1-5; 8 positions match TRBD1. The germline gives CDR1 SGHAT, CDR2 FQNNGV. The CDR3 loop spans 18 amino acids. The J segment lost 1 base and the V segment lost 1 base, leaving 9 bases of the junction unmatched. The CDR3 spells CASSLGWAGGKSNQPQHF. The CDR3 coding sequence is TGTGCCAGCAGCTTAGGTTGGGCAGGGGGCAAGAGCAATCAGCCCCAGCATTTT.

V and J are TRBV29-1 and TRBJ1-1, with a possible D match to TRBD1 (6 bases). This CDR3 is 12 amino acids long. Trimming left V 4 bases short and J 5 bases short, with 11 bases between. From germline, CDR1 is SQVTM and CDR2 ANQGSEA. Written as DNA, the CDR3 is TGCAGCGTTGTACAGGGAATTACTGAAGCTTTCTTT. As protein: CSVVQGITEAFF.

The CDR3 region has the DNA TGTGCCAGCAGCCTGGGGGACTCGGGCAATCAGCCCCAGCATTTT. It translates to CASSLGDSGNQPQHF. V gene TRBV7-2 combines with J gene TRBJ1-5, with D possibly being TRBD1 (5 bases). Germline values: CDR1 SGHTA, CDR2 FQGNSA. The germline V and J ends were trimmed by 5 bases and 2 bases, with 13 bases remaining between them. This CDR3 is 15 amino acids long.

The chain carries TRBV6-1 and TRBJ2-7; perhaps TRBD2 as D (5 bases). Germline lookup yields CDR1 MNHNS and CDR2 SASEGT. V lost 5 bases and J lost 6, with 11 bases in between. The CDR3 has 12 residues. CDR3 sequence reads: CASSSAGFEQYF. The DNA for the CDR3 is TGTGCCAGCAGTTCCGCGGGTTTCGAGCAGTACTTC.

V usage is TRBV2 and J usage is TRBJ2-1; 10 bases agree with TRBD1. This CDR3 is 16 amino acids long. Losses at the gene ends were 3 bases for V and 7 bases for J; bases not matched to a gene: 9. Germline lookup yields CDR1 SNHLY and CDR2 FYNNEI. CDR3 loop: CASSDEGQGHVNEQFF. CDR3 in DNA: TGTGCCAGCAGTGACGAGGGACAGGGGCACGTTAATGAGCAGTTCTTC.

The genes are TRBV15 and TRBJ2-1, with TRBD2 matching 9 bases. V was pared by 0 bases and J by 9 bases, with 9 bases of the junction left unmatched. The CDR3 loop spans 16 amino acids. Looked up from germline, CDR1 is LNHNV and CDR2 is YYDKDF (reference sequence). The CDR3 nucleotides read TGTGCCACCAGCAGAGATCAGGGCGGGGGGGCCGGTGAGCAGTTCTTC. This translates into CATSRDQGGGAGEQFF.

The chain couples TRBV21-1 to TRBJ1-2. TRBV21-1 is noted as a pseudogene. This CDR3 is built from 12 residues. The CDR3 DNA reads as TGTGCCAGCAGCTGCCGGGGTGGGGGCTACACCTTC. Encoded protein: CASSCRGGGYTF.

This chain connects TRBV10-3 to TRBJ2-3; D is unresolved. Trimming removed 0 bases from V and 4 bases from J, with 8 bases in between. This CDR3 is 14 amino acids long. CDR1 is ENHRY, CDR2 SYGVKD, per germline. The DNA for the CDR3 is TGTGCCATCAGTGAGTCGGAGCAAGCAGATACGCAGTATTTT. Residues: CAISESEQADTQYF.

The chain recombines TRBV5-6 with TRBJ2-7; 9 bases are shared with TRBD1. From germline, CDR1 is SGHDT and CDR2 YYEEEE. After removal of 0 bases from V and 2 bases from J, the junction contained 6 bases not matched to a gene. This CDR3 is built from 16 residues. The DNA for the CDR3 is TGTGCCAGCAGCTTGGCTCTTGGGACAGGGACCTACGAGCAGTACTTC. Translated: CASSLALGTGTYEQYF.

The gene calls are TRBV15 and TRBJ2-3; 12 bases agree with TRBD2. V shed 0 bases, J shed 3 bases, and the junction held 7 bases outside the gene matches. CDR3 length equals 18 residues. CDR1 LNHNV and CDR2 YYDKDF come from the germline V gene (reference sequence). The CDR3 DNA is TGTGCCACCAGCAGAGATAGATTCCTAGCGGGGGGGACAGATACGCAGTATTTT. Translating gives CATSRDRFLAGGTDTQYF.

This CDR3 is CASLWSSGNTIYF. In nucleotides, the CDR3 is TGTGCCAGCCTTTGGAGCTCTGGAAACACCATATATTTT. The chain employs TRBV28 and TRBJ1-3; D ambiguous. The germline gives CDR1 MDHEN, CDR2 SYDVKM. Trimming cost V 8 bases and J 0 bases, with 8 bases left between them. The CDR3 covers 13 residues.

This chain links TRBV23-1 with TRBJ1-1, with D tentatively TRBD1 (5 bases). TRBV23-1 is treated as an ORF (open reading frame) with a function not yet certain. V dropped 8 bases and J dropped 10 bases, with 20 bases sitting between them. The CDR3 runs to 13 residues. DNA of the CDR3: TGCGCCAGCCCGCTGAATGTTAGGGGCATAGCTTTCTTT. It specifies CASPLNVRGIAFF.

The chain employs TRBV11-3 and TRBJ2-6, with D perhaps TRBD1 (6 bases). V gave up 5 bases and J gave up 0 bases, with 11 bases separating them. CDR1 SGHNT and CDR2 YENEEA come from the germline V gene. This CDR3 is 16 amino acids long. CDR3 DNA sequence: TGTGCCAGCAGCCGAGAAGGGGGCTCTGGGGCCAACGTCCTGACTTTC. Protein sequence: CASSREGGSGANVLTF.

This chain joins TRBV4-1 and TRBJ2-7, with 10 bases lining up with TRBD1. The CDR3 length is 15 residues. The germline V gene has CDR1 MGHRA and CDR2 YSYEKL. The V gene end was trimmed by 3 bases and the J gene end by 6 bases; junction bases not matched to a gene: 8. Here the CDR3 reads CASSHPLWDRGEQYF. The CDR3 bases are TGCGCCAGCAGCCATCCCCTTTGGGACAGGGGCGAGCAGTACTTC.

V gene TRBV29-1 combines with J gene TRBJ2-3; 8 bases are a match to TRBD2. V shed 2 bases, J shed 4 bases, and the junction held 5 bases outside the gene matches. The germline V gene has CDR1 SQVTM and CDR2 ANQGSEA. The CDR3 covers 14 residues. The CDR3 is CSVESGGQPDTQYF. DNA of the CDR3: TGCAGCGTTGAAAGCGGGGGACAACCAGATACGCAGTATTTT.

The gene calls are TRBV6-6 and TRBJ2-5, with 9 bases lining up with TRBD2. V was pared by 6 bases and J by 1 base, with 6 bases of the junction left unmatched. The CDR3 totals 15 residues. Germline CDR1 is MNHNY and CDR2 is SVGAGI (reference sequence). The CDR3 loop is CASRTLAGTQETQYF. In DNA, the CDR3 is TGTGCCAGCAGAACTCTAGCGGGGACCCAAGAGACCCAGTACTTC.

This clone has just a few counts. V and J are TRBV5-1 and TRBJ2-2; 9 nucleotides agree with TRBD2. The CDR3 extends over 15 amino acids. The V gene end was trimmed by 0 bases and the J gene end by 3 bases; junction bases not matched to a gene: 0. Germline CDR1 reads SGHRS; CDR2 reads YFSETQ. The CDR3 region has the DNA TGCGCCAGCAGCTTGGGGACTAGCGACACCGGGGAGCTGTTTTTT. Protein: CASSLGTSDTGELFF.

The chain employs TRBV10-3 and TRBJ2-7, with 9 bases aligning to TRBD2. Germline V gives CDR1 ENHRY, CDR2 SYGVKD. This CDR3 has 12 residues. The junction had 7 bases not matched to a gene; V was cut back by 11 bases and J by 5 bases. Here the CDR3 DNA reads TGTGCCGTGGGGACTAGCTTTAACGAGCAGTACTTC. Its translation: CAVGTSFNEQYF.

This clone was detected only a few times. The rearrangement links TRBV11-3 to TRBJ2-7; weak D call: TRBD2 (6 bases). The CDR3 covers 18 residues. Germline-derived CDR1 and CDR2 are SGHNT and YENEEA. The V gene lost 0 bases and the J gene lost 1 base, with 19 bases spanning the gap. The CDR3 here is CASSLESGGQVPSYEQYF. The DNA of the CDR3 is TGTGCCAGCAGCTTAGAGTCAGGAGGGCAGGTCCCTTCCTACGAGCAGTACTTC. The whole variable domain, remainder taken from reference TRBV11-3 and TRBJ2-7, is EAGVVQSPRYKIIEKKQPVAFWCNPISGHNTLYWYLQNLGQGPELLIRYENEEAVDDSQLPKDRFSAERLKGVDSTLKIQPAELGDSAVYLCASSLESGGQVPSYEQYFGPGTRLTVT.